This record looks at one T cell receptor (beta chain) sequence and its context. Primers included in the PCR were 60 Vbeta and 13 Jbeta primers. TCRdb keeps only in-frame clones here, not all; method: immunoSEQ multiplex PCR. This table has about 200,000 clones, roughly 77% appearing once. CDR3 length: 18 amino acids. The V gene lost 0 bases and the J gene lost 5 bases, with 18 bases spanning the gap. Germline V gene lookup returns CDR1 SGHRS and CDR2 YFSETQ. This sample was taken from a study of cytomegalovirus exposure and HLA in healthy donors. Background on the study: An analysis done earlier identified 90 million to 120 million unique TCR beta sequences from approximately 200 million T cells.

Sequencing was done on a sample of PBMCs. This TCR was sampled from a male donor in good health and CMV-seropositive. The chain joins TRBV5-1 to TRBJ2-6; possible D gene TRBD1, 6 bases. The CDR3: CASSLDRGGLLWANVLTF. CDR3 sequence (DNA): TGCGCCAGCAGCTTGGATAGAGGGGGTCTCCTCTGGGCCAACGTCCTGACTTTC.